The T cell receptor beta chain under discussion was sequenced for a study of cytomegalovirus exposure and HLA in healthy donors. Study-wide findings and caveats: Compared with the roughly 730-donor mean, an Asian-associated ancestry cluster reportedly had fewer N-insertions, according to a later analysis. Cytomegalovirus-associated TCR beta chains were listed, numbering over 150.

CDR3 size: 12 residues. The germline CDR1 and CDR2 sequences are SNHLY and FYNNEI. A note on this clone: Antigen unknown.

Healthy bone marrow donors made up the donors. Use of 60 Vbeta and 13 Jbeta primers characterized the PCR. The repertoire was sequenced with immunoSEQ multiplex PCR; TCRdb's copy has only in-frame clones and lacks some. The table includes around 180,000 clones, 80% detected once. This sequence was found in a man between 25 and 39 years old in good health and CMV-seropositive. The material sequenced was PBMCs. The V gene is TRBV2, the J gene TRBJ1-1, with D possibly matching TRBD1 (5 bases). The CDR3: CAGGVGNTEAFF. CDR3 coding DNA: TGTGCGGGGGGGGTTGGGAACACTGAAGCTTTCTTT.